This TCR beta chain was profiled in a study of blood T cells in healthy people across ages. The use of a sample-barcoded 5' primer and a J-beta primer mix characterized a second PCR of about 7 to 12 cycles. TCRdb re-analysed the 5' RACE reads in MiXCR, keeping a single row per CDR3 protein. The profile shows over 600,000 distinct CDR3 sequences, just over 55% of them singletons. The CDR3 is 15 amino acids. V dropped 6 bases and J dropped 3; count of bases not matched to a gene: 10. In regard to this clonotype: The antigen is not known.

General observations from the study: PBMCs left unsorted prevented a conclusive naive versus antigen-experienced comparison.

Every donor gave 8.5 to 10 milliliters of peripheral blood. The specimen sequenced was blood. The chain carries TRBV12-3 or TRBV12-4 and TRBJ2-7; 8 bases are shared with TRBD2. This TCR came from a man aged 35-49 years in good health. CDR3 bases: TGTGCCAGCAGCCCCGAGGGTAGCGGGAACTACGAGCAGTACTTC. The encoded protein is CASSPEGSGNYEQYF.